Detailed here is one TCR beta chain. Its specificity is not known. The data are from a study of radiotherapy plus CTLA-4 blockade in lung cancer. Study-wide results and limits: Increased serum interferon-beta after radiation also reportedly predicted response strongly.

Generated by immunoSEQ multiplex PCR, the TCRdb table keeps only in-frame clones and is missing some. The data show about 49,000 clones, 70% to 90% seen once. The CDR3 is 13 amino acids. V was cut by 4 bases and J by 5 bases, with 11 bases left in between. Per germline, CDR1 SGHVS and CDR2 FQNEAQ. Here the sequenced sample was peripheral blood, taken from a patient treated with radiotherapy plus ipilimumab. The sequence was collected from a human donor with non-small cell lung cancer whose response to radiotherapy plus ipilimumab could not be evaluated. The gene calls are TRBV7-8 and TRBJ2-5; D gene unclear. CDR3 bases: TGTGCCAGCAGCTACCTCCTCGGGGAGACCCAGTACTTC. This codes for CASSYLLGETQYF.